The 30 T cell receptor beta chains below all came from one sample that was sequenced in a study of sequential checkpoint blockade in melanoma. Here immunoSEQ multiplex PCR was the method, and the copy in TCRdb shows in-frame clones only, minus some. This table holds around 12,000 clones, around two thirds found once. The sample's treatment: randomized to nivolumab then ipilimumab (arm A) or the reverse (arm B). Sequencing used CD8+ T cells sorted from blood (inferred from file names), obtained from a patient given nivolumab and ipilimumab in sequence. These receptors were collected from a human donor with melanoma.

This chain links TRBV28 with TRBJ2-6; D remains ambiguous. Germline V gives CDR1 MDHEN, CDR2 SYDVKM. The CDR3 totals 11 residues. V was trimmed by 3 bases and J by 12 bases, leaving 6 bases between them. CDR3 loop: CASSFLGVLTF. For the CDR3, the DNA is TGTGCCAGCAGTTTTCTCGGCGTCCTGACTTTC.

This chain uses TRBV28 with TRBJ2-2; TRBD1 might be the D (5 bases). Trimming stripped 1 base from V and 0 bases from J, with 18 bases between. The germline gives CDR1 MDHEN, CDR2 SYDVKM. The CDR3 extends over 19 amino acids. The CDR3 sequence: CASSLSLHRTLTNTGELFF. CDR3 DNA sequence: TGTGCCAGCAGTTTATCCCTACACCGGACACTAACGAACACCGGGGAGCTGTTTTTT.

The chain recombines TRBV29-1 with TRBJ2-7; D uncertain. This CDR3 has 11 amino acids. Germline V lookup: CDR1 SQVTM, CDR2 ANQGSEA. V was clipped by 4 bases and J by 5 bases, with 9 bases between them. CDR3 sequence (DNA): TGCAGCGTTGGTGAGGTACACGAGCAGTACTTC. Protein product: CSVGEVHEQYF.

This sequence joins TRBV10-1 and TRBJ2-7; TRBD2 matches 8 bases. The length of the CDR3 is 14 residues. The ends lost 3 bases at V and 2 bases at J; junction bases unmatched: 3. Germline values: CDR1 WNHNN, CDR2 SYGVQD (reference sequence). The CDR3 DNA follows: TGCGCCAGCAGTGATGGCGGGGGGACCTACGAGCAGTACTTC. Translation gives CASSDGGGTYEQYF.

This chain links TRBV7-9 with TRBJ2-2; D is unresolved. Per the germline V gene, CDR1 is SEHNR and CDR2 is FQNEAQ (reference sequence). The V end lost 4 bases, the J end lost 1 base, and 4 bases lay between the germline ends. This CDR3 has 13 residues. CDR3 in amino acids: CASSYKNTGELFF. CDR3 in DNA: TGTGCCAGCAGCTACAAGAACACCGGGGAGCTGTTTTTT. Supplemented by reference TRBV7-9 and TRBJ2-2, the full variable domain reads DTGVSQNPRHKITKRGQNVTFRCDPISEHNRLYWYRQTLGQGPEFLTYFQNEAQLEKSRLLSDRFSAERPKGSFSTLEIQRTEQGDSAMYLCASSYKNTGELFFGEGSRLTVL.

This clone has just a few counts. This chain uses TRBV27 with TRBJ2-7; 10 bases agree with TRBD1. From germline, CDR1 is MNHEY and CDR2 SMNVEV (reference sequence). The CDR3 contains 16 residues. V was clipped by 2 bases and J by 4 bases; unmatched bases: 8. CDR3 region: CASSLDRGQMAYEQYF. The CDR3 DNA reads as TGTGCCAGCAGTTTAGACAGGGGGCAAATGGCGTACGAGCAGTACTTC.

The chain links TRBV7-9 to TRBJ1-5; 11 bases are shared with TRBD1. Unmatched junction bases numbered 14, after V lost 4 bases and J lost 9 bases. This CDR3 is built from 17 residues. CDR1 and CDR2 from the germline V gene are SEHNR and FQNEAQ (reference sequence). In DNA form, the CDR3 reads TGTGCCAGCAGCTCCGCACGGACAGGGGGCGTATTAGGGCCCCAGCATTTT. This codes for CASSSARTGGVLGPQHF.

V usage is TRBV27 and J usage is TRBJ2-7; 9 bases are shared with TRBD1. Germline V gene sequence: CDR1 MNHEY, CDR2 SMNVEV (reference sequence). Trimming at V came to 3 bases and at J to 2 bases, leaving 8 bases not matched to a gene. This CDR3 has 16 amino acids. The CDR3 nucleotides are TGTGCCAGCAGTTTGATGCTGGGACAGGGCGCCTACGAGCAGTACTTC. Translated, it gives CASSLMLGQGAYEQYF.

The V and J genes are TRBV29-1 and TRBJ1-1; D is undetermined. The CDR3 has 13 residues. The germline V gene has CDR1 SQVTM and CDR2 ANQGSEA. V dropped 7 bases and J dropped 1 base, with 13 bases sitting between them. CDR3 amino acids: CSARFRQNTEAFF. DNA for the CDR3: TGCAGCGCCAGATTCCGACAGAACACTGAAGCTTTCTTT.

This rearrangement joins TRBV27 to TRBJ1-2, with D perhaps matching TRBD1 (6 bases). CDR3 length: 13 residues. With 4 bases removed from V and 8 bases from J, the gap between germline ends came to 14 bases. Germline CDR1 MNHEY, CDR2 SMNVEV (reference sequence). The CDR3: CASSYGAGDGYTF. The CDR3 coding sequence is TGTGCCAGCAGTTATGGGGCAGGGGACGGCTACACCTTC.

The chain has TRBV13 and TRBJ1-5, with 11 bases matching TRBD1. Unmatched junction bases numbered 6, after V lost 5 bases and J lost 6 bases. This CDR3 comprises 15 residues. From germline, CDR1 is PRHDT and CDR2 FYEKMQ (reference sequence). The CDR3 sequence: CASSQGQGGVQPQHF. The CDR3 DNA reads as TGTGCCAGCAGCCAGGGACAGGGGGGCGTTCAGCCCCAGCATTTT.

Only a few counts were recorded for this clone. The chain joins TRBV19 to TRBJ2-7; 8 nucleotides line up with TRBD1. Per the germline V gene, CDR1 is LNHDA and CDR2 is SQIVND (reference sequence). After removal of 7 bases from V and 2 bases from J, the junction contained 7 bases not matched to a gene. The CDR3 totals 14 residues. CDR3 in amino acids: CASTAGTGPYEQYF. In nucleotides, the CDR3 is TGTGCCAGTACCGCCGGGACAGGCCCCTACGAGCAGTACTTC.

This sequence joins TRBV28 and TRBJ1-5; possibly TRBD1 for D (5 bases). CDR1 and CDR2 (germline): MDHEN, SYDVKM. This CDR3 is built from 19 residues. V gave up 3 bases and J gave up 4 bases, with 25 bases separating them. CDR3 DNA sequence: TGTGCCAGCAGTTTGGCCTTTTGGAGGGGCCATTTGGGGAATCAGCCCCAGCATTTT. It yields the protein CASSLAFWRGHLGNQPQHF.

The rearrangement uses TRBV27 and TRBJ2-7; tentative D call: TRBD1 (8 bases). V was trimmed by 10 bases and J by 5 bases, leaving 21 bases between them. The CDR3 spans 14 residues. CDR1 and CDR2 from the germline V gene are MNHEY and SMNVEV (reference sequence). CDR3 DNA sequence: TGTGCCAATGCAGCGGGACAGGACCCCCACGAGCAGTACTTC. It is translated as CANAAGQDPHEQYF.

This clone was seen only once. This chain joins TRBV7-9 and TRBJ1-4; 8 positions agree with TRBD1. The J segment lost 8 bases and the V segment lost 5 bases, leaving 4 bases of the junction unmatched. The germline gives CDR1 SEHNR, CDR2 FQNEAQ (reference sequence). CDR3 length: 13 amino acids. Here the CDR3 reads CASSPRQGEKLFF. CDR3 nucleotide sequence: TGTGCCAGCAGCCCTAGACAGGGGGAAAAACTGTTTTTT.

This clone was recorded once. The chain joins TRBV27 to TRBJ1-5; 7 bases fit TRBD1. Germline assignment: CDR1 MNHEY and CDR2 SMNVEV (reference sequence). V lost 4 bases, J lost 0 bases, and 6 bases stayed unmatched. The CDR3 loop spans 16 amino acids. The CDR3 spells CASSSSRGDSNQPQHF. The DNA of the CDR3 is TGTGCCAGCAGTTCTTCCAGGGGGGATAGCAATCAGCCCCAGCATTTT.

The rearrangement links TRBV28 to TRBJ2-7, with 10 bases aligning to TRBD1. After removal of 7 bases from V and 6 bases from J, the junction contained 9 bases not matched to a gene. The CDR3 totals 14 residues. Germline V gives CDR1 MDHEN, CDR2 SYDVKM. The DNA of the CDR3 is TGTGCCAGCAAAGTGACAGGGGGCCCCGGCGAGCAGTACTTC. Translation: CASKVTGGPGEQYF.

This chain uses TRBV6-6 with TRBJ1-4; 10 nucleotides line up with TRBD1. The germline V gene has CDR1 MNHNY and CDR2 SVGAGI (reference sequence). The CDR3 is made up of 16 amino acids. V shed 3 bases and J 5 bases; nucleotides not matched to a gene: 6. The CDR3 reads CASSYNPGQGNEKLFF. CDR3 in DNA: TGTGCCAGCAGTTATAATCCGGGACAGGGGAATGAAAAACTGTTTTTT.

The rearrangement uses TRBV10-3 and TRBJ1-1; D is perhaps TRBD1 (6 bases). Germline V gene lookup returns CDR1 ENHRY and CDR2 SYGVKD. V was clipped by 0 bases and J by 8 bases, with 13 bases between them. The CDR3 sequence is 14 residues long. CDR3 loop: CAISESWDTSEAFF. The CDR3 DNA reads as TGTGCCATCAGTGAGTCGTGGGACACCTCCGAAGCTTTCTTT.

This chain links TRBV28 with TRBJ1-6, with D perhaps matching TRBD1 (6 bases). The CDR3 spans 15 residues. Germline CDR1 is MDHEN and CDR2 is SYDVKM. V was trimmed by 3 bases and J by 7 bases, leaving 13 bases between them. Here the CDR3 DNA reads TGTGCCAGCAGTTTTGGCCAGGGGATGAATTCACCCCTCCACTTT. This translates into CASSFGQGMNSPLHF.

The chain joins TRBV6-5 to TRBJ2-5; 7 nucleotides align to TRBD2. Germline V gene sequence: CDR1 MNHEY, CDR2 SVGAGI. With V trimmed by 4 bases and J by 5 bases, 13 bases remained unmatched. The CDR3 runs to 16 residues. The CDR3 loop reads CASSSGVTGRVETQYF. CDR3 nucleotides: TGTGCCAGCAGTTCCGGCGTTACTGGGAGGGTTGAGACCCAGTACTTC.

This rearrangement joins TRBV27 to TRBJ2-3, with a possible D match to TRBD2 (6 bases). This CDR3 comprises 15 residues. Germline V gene sequence: CDR1 MNHEY, CDR2 SMNVEV (reference sequence). V shed 3 bases and J shed 5 bases, with 15 bases lying between them. CDR3 sequence reads: CASSFSREWQDTQYF. The CDR3 nucleotides read TGTGCCAGCAGTTTTTCCCGGGAGTGGCAAGATACGCAGTATTTT.

The J gene is TRBJ2-7, the V gene TRBV27; tentative D call: TRBD2 (5 bases). Germline assignment: CDR1 MNHEY and CDR2 SMNVEV (reference sequence). The V end lost 4 bases, the J end lost 0 bases, and 10 bases lay between the germline ends. The CDR3 runs 14 residues. The chain's CDR3 is CASSSTGSSYEQYF. The CDR3 DNA reads as TGTGCCAGCAGTTCAACGGGGAGCTCCTACGAGCAGTACTTC.

The chain combines TRBV29-1 with TRBJ2-3, with 10 nucleotides matching TRBD2. Germline V lookup: CDR1 SQVTM, CDR2 ANQGSEA. CDR3 length: 17 residues. Trimming took 4 bases from V and 2 from J; bases not matched to a gene: 12. The CDR3 region has the DNA TGCAGCGTTGCGGCCTGGAGCGGGGGGGCCGACACAGATACGCAGTATTTT. It encodes CSVAAWSGGADTDTQYF.

The rearrangement links TRBV5-4 to TRBJ1-1; no clear D. The CDR3 has 14 amino acids. Trimming left V 2 bases short and J 0 bases short, with 8 bases between. Germline assignment: CDR1 SGHNT and CDR2 YYREEE (reference sequence). CDR3 sequence reads: CASSLLALNTEAFF. The CDR3 DNA follows: TGTGCCAGCAGCTTACTAGCTCTGAACACTGAAGCTTTCTTT.

J is TRBJ2-5 and V is TRBV9; D perhaps matches TRBD1 (6 bases). Trimming cost V 3 bases and J 0 bases, with 12 bases left between them. This CDR3 spans 15 amino acids. CDR1 and CDR2 (germline): SGDLS, YYNGEE. CDR3 in DNA: TGTGCCAGCAGCGGCAGCCGGGACAACCAAGAGACCCAGTACTTC. Translation: CASSGSRDNQETQYF.

This clone counts as large (0.1 to 1%). The chain carries TRBV10-3 and TRBJ2-7, with a weak D call TRBD2 (6 bases). This CDR3 has 14 amino acids. V gave up 11 bases and J gave up 0 bases, with 17 bases separating them. Germline-derived CDR1 and CDR2 are ENHRY and SYGVKD. The CDR3: CASAGTASSYEQYF. Written as DNA, the CDR3 is TGTGCCTCCGCGGGGACGGCAAGCTCCTACGAGCAGTACTTC.

The chain has TRBV5-1 and TRBJ2-1; a possible D gene is TRBD2 (5 bases). V shed 2 bases and J shed 8 bases, with 20 bases lying between them. Germline V gene data show CDR1 as SGHRS and CDR2 as YFSETQ. The CDR3 runs to 16 residues. CDR3 sequence reads: CASSFPDSPPWDEQFF. In nucleotides, the CDR3 is TGCGCCAGCAGCTTCCCGGACTCTCCCCCCTGGGATGAGCAGTTCTTC.

This sequence joins TRBV6-5 and TRBJ2-3; TRBD1 matches 8 bases. V dropped 2 bases and J dropped 6; count of bases not matched to a gene: 4. The germline V gene has CDR1 MNHEY and CDR2 SVGAGI. CDR3 length: 14 amino acids. The CDR3 bases are TGTGCCAGCAGTTACGGACAGGGTTTGGATACGCAGTATTTT. It specifies CASSYGQGLDTQYF.

The V gene is TRBV5-1, the J gene TRBJ2-7; 7 bases map to TRBD2. This CDR3 is 17 amino acids long. Germline V CDR1 and CDR2: SGHRS, YFSETQ. V lost 5 bases to trimming and J lost 2 bases; unmatched junction nucleotides: 16. CDR3 DNA: TGCGCCAGCAGGGGGGAGGGGAAGCCCTACGTGGCCTACGAGCAGTACTTC. This encodes CASRGEGKPYVAYEQYF.